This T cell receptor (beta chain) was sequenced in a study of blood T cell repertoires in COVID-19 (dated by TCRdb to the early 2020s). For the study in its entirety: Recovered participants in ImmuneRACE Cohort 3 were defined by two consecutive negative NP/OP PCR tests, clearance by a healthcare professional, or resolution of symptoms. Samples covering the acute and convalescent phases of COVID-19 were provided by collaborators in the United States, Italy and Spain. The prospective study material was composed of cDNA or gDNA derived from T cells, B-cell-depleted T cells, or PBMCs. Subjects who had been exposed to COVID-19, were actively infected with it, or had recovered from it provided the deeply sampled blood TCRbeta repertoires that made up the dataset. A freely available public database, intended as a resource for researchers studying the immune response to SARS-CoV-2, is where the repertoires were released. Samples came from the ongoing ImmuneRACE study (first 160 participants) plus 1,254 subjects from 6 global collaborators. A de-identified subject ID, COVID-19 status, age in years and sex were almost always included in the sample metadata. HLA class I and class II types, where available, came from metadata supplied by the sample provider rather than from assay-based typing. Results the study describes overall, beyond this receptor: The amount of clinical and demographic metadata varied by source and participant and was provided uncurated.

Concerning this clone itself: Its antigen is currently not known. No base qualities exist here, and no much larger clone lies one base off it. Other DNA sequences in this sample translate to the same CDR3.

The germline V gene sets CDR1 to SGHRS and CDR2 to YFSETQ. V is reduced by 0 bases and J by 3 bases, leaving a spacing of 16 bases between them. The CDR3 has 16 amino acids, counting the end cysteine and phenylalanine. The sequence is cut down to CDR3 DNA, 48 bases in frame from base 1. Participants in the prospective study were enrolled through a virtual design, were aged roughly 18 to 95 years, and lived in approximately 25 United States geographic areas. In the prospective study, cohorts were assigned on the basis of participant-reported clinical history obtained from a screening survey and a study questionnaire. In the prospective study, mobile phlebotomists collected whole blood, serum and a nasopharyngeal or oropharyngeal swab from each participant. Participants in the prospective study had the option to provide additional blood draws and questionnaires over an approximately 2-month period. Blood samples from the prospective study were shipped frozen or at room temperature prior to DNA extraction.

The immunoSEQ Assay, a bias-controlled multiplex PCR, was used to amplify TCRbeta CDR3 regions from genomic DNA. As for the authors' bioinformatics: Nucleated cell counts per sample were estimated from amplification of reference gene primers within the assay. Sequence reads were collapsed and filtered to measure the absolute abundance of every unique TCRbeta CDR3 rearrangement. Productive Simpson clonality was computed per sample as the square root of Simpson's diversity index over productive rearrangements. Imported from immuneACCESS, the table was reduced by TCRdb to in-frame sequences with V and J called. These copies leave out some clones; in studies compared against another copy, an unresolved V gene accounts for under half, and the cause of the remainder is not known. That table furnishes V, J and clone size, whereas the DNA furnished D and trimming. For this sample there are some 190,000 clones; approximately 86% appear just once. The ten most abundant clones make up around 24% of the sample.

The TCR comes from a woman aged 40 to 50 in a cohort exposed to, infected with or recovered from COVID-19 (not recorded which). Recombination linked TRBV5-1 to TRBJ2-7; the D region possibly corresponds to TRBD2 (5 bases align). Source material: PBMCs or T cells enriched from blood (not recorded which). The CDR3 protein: CASSLGGRADYYEQYF. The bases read TGCGCCAGCAGCTTGGGGGGTCGGGCCGACTACTACGAGCAGTACTTC.